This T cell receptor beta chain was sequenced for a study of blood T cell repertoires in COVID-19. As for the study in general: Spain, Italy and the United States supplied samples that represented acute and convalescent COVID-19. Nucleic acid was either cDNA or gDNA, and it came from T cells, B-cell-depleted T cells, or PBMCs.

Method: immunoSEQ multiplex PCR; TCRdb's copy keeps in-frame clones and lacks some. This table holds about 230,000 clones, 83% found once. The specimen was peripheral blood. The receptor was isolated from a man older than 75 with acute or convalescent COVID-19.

DNA for the CDR3: TGCGCCAGCAGCGGACAGGGGCCGAGCACAGATACGCAGTATTTT. Translation gives CASSGQGPSTDTQYF. This chain uses TRBV5-1 with TRBJ2-3, with 9 bases that match TRBD1. The CDR3 spans 15 residues. Germline values: CDR1 SGHRS, CDR2 YFSETQ. J was trimmed by 0 bases and V by 4 bases; bases with no gene match: 3. Full variable domain (rest looked up from reference TRBV5-1 and TRBJ2-3): KAGVTQTPRYLIKTRGQQVTLSCSPISGHRSVSWYQQTPGQGLQFLFEYFSETQRNKGNFPGRFSGRQFSNSRSEMNVSTLELGDSALYLCASSGQGPSTDTQYFGPGTRLTVL.